This paragraph covers one T cell receptor (beta chain) sequence. These data belong to a study of CD8 T cells in Susac syndrome. CDR3 length: 11 amino acids. V was trimmed by 5 bases and J by 0 bases, leaving 2 bases between them. From germline, CDR1 is MGHDK and CDR2 SYGVNS. RNA totalling roughly 0.5 to 1 ug underwent reverse transcription with random hexamers. TCRdb passed the immunoSEQ multiplex PCR reads through MiXCR, listing each CDR3 protein once. The sample includes about 160,000 distinct CDR3 sequences, 94% of them seen just once. V is TRBV25-1 and J is TRBJ2-7; D call uncertain. The TCR was taken from a human donor with multiple sclerosis. The material sequenced was CD4+ T cells from PBMCs. In DNA form, the CDR3 reads TGTGCCAGCAGTAACTCCTACGAGCAGTACTTC. It translates to CASSNSYEQYF.